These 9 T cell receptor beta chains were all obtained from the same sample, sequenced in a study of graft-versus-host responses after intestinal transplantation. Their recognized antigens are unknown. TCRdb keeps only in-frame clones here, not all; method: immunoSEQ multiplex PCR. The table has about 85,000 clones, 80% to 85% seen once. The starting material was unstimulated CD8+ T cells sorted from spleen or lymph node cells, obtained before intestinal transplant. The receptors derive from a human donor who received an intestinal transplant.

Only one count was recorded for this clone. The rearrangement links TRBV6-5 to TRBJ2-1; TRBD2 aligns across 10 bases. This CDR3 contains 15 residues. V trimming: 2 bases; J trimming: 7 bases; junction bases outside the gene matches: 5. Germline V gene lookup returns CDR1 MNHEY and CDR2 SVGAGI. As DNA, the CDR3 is TGTGCCAGCAGTTACGAGCGGGAGGGAGGAAATGAGCAGTTCTTC. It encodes CASSYEREGGNEQFF.

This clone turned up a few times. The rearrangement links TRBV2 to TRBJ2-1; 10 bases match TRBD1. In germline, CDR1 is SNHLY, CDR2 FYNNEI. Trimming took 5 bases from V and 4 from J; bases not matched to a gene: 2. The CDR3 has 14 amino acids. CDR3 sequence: CASSRQGAYNEQFF. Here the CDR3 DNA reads TGTGCCAGCAGTCGACAGGGGGCGTACAATGAGCAGTTCTTC.

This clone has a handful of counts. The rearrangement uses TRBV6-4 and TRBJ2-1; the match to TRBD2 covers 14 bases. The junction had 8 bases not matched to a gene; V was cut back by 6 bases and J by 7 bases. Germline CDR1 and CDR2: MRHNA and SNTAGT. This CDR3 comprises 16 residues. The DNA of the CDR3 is TGTGCCAGCAGCACGACTAGCGGGGGGGCCGGGAATGAGCAGTTCTTC. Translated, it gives CASSTTSGGAGNEQFF.

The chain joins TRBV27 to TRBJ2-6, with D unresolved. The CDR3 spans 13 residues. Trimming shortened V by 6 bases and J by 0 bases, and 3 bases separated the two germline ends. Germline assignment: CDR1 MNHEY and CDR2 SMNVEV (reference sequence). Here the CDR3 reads CASRSSGANVLTF. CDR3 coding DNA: TGTGCCAGCAGAAGCTCTGGGGCCAACGTCCTGACTTTC.

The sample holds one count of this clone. The DNA for the CDR3 is TGCAGCGTTGATGGGTTAGGGGGCGGATCAGTCTTAGACTACACCTTC. Translation gives CSVDGLGGGSVLDYTF. This sequence joins TRBV29-1 and TRBJ1-2; 7 positions match TRBD1. CDR1 is SQVTM, CDR2 ANQGSEA, per germline. With 3 bases clipped from V and 10 bases from J, the junction kept 20 bases outside the gene matches. The CDR3 loop spans 16 amino acids.

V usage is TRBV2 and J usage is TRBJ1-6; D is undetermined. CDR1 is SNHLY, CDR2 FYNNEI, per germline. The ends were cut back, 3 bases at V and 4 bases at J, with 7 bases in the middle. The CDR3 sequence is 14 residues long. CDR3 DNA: TGTGCCAGCAGTGATGGGCTGTATAATTCACCCCTCCACTTT. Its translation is CASSDGLYNSPLHF.

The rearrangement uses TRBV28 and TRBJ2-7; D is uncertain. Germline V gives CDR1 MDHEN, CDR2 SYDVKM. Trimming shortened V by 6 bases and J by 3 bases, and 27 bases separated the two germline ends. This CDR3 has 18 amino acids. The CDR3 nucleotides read TGTGCCAGCAGCTTCTGGCCCACTATCCCCCGAACCGGCTACGAGCAGTACTTC. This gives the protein CASSFWPTIPRTGYEQYF.

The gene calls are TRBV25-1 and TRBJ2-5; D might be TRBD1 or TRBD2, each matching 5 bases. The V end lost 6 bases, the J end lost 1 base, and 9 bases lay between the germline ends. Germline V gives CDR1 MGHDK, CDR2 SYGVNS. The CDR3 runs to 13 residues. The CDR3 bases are TGTGCCAGCAGAGAGGGGACCCAAGAGACCCAGTACTTC. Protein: CASREGTQETQYF.

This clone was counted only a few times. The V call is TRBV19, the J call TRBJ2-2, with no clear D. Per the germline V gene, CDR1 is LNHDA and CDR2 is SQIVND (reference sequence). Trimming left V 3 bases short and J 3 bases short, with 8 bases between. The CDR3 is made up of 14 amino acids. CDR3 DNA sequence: TGTGCCAGTAGTATTGCCTACCACACCGGGGAGCTGTTTTTT. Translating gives CASSIAYHTGELFF.